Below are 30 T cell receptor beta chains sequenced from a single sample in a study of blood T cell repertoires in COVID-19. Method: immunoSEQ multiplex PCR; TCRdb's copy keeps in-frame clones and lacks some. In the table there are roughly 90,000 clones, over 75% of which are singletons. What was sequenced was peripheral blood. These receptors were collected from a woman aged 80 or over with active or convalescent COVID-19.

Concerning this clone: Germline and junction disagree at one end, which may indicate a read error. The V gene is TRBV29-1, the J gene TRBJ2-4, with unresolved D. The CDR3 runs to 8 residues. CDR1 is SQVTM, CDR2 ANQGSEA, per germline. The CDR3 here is CSVEAPPF. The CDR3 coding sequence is TGCAGCGTTGAAGCCCCCCCTTTC.

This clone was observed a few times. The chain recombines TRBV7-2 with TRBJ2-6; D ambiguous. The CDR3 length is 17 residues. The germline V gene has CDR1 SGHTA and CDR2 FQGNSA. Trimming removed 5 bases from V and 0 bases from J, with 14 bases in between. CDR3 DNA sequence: TGTGCCAGCAGCCGTCTCGCCTTACTCTCTGGGGCCAACGTCCTGACTTTC. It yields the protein CASSRLALLSGANVLTF.

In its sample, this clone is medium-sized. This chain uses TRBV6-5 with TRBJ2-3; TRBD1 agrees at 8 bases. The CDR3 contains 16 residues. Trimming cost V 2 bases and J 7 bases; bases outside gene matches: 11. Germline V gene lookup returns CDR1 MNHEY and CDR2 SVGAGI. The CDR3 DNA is TGTGCCAGCAGTTACCGTCGGACAGGGTTGGGGAATACGCAGTATTTT. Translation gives CASSYRRTGLGNTQYF.

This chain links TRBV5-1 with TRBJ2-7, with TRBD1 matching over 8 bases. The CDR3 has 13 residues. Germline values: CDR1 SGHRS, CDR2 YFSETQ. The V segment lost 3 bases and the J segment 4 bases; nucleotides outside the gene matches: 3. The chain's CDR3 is CASSSRQGYEQYF. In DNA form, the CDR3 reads TGCGCCAGCAGCTCCCGACAGGGGTACGAGCAGTACTTC.

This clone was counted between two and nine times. CDR3 sequence (DNA): TGTGCCAGCAAGCCTCGGACAGCCATATACGAGCAGTACTTC. Translation gives CASKPRTAIYEQYF. V is TRBV27 and J is TRBJ2-7; possible D gene TRBD1, 6 bases. In germline, CDR1 is MNHEY, CDR2 SMNVEV (reference sequence). The length of the CDR3 is 14 residues. V dropped 7 bases and J dropped 4 bases, with 17 bases sitting between them.

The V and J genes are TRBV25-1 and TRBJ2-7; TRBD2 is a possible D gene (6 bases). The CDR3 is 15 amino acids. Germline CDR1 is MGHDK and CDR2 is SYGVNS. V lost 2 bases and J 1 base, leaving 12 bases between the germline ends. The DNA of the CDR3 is TGTGCCAGCAGTGAACCCGCCGGGAGATCCTACGAGCAGTACTTC. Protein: CASSEPAGRSYEQYF.

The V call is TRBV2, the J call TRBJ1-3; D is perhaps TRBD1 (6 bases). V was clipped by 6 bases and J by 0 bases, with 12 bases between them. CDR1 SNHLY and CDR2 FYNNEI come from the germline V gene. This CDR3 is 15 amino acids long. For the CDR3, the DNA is TGTGCCAGCAGCCCTGGACAGATCTCTGGAAACACCATATATTTT. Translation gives CASSPGQISGNTIYF.

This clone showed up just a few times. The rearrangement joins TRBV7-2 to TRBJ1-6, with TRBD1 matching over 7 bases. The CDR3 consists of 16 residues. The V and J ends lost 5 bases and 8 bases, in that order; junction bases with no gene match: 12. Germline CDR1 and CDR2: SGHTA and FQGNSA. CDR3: CASSPQTGKRDSPLHF. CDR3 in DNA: TGTGCCAGCAGCCCCCAGACAGGGAAGCGTGATTCACCCCTCCACTTT.

CDR3 protein: CASSSSSGNTIYF. In DNA form, the CDR3 reads TGTGCCAGCAGCTCGAGCTCTGGAAACACCATATATTTT. The rearrangement uses TRBV5-5 and TRBJ1-3; D ambiguous. The CDR3 runs to 13 residues. Germline CDR1 reads SGHKS; CDR2 reads YYEKEE (reference sequence). The V end was cut by 3 bases, the J end by 0 bases, with 4 bases between. The full variable domain, in which reference TRBV5-5 and TRBJ1-3 provide the parts outside the CDR3, is DAGVTQSPTHLIKTRGQQVTLRCSPISGHKSVSWYQQVLGQGPQFIFQYYEKEERGRGNFPDRFSARQFPNYSSELNVNALLLGDSALYLCASSSSSGNTIYFGEGSWLTVV.

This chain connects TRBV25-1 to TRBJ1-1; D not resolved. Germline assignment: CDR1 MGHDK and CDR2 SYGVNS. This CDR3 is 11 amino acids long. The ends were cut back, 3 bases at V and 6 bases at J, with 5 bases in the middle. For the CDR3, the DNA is TGTGCCAGCAGTGATAGCCCTGAAGCTTTCTTT. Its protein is CASSDSPEAFF. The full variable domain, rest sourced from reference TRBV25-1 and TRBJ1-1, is EADIYQTPRYLVIGTGKKITLECSQTMGHDKMYWYQQDPGMELHLIHYSYGVNSTEKGDLSSESTVSRIRTEHFPLTLESARPSHTSQYLCASSDSPEAFFGQGTRLTVV.

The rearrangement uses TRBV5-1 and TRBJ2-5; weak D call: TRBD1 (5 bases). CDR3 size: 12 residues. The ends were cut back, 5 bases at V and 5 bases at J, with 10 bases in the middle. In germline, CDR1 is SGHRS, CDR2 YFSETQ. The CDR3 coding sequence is TGCGCCAGCAGGGACACAGAGGAGACCCAGTACTTC. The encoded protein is CASRDTEETQYF.

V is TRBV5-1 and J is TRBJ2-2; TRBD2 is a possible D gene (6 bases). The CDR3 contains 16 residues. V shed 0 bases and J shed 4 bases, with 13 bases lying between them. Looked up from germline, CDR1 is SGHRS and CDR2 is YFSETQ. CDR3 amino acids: CASSLGIMGGTGELFF. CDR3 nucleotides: TGCGCCAGCAGCTTGGGGATTATGGGAGGCACCGGGGAGCTGTTTTTT.

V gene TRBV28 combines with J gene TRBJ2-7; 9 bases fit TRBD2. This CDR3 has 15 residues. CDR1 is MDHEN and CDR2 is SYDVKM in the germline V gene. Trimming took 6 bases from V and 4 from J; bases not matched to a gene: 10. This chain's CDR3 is CASSRSGRNSYEQYF. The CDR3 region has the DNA TGTGCCAGCAGCCGTAGCGGGAGAAATAGTTACGAGCAGTACTTC. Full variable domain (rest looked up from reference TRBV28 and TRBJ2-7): DVKVTQSSRYLVKRTGEKVFLECVQDMDHENMFWYRQDPGLGLRLIYFSYDVKMKEKGDIPEGYSVSREKKERFSLILESASTNQTSMYLCASSRSGRNSYEQYFGPGTRLTVT.

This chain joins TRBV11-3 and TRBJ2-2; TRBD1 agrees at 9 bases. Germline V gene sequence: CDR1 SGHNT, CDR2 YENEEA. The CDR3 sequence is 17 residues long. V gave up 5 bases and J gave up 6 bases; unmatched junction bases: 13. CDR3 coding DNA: TGTGCCAGCAGCCCCCCCAGGACAGGGGTTACCGCCGGGGAGCTGTTTTTT. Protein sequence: CASSPPRTGVTAGELFF.

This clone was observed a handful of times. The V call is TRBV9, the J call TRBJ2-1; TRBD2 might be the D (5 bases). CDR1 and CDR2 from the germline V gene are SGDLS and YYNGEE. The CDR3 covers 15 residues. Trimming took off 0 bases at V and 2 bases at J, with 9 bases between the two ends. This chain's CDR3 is CASSVDWGAYNEQFF. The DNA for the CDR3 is TGTGCCAGCAGCGTAGACTGGGGAGCCTACAATGAGCAGTTCTTC.

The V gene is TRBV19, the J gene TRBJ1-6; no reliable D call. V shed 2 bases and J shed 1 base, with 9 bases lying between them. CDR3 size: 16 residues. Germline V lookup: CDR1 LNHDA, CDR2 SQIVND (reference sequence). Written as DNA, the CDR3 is TGTGCCAGTAGTATAAGCCCGGGTTCCTATAATTCACCCCTCCACTTT. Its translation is CASSISPGSYNSPLHF.

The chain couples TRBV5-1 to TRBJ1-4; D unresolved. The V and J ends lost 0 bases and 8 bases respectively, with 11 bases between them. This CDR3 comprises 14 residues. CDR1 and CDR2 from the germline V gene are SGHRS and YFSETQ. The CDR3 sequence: CASSLAGIGEKLFF. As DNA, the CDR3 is TGCGCCAGCAGCTTGGCAGGTATAGGAGAAAAACTGTTTTTT.

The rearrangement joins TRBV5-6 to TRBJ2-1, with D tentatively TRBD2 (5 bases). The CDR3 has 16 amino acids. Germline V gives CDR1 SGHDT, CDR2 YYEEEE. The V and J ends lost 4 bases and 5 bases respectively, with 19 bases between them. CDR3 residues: CASSPGIGVFDNEQFF. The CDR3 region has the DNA TGTGCCAGCAGCCCAGGTATCGGGGTTTTCGACAATGAGCAGTTCTTC.

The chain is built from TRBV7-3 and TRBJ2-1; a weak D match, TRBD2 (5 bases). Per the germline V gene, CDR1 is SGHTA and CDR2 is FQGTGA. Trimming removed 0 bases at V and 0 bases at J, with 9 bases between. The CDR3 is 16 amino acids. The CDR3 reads CASSLTSDSSYNEQFF. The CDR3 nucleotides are TGTGCCAGCAGCTTAACTAGCGATAGCTCCTACAATGAGCAGTTCTTC.

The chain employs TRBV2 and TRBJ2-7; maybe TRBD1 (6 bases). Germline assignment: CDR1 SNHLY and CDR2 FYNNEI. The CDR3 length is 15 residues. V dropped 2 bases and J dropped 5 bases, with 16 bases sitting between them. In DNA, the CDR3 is TGTGCCAGCAGTGAACAGGGGACCGAAACCCACGAGCAGTACTTC. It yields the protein CASSEQGTETHEQYF.

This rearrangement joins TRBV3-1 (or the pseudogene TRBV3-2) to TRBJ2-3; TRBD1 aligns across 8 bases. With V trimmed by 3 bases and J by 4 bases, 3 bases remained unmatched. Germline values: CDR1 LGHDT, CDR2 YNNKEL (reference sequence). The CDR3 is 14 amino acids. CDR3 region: CASSQDRESDTQYF. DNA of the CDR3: TGTGCCAGCAGCCAGGACAGGGAATCAGATACGCAGTATTTT.

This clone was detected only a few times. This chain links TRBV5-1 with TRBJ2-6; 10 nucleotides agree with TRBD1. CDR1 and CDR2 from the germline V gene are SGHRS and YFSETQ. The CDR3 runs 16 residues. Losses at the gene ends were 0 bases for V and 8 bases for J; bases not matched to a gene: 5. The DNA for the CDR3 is TGCGCCAGCAGCTTGGGACAGGGGGCCCTTTCCAACGTCCTGACTTTC. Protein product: CASSLGQGALSNVLTF. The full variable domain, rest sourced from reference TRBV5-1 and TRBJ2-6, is KAGVTQTPRYLIKTRGQQVTLSCSPISGHRSVSWYQQTPGQGLQFLFEYFSETQRNKGNFPGRFSGRQFSNSRSEMNVSTLELGDSALYLCASSLGQGALSNVLTFGAGSRLTVL.

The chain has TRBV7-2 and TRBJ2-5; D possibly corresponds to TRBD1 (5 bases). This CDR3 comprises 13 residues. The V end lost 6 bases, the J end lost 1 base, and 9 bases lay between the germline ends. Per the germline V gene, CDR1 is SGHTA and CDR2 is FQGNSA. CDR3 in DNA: TGTGCCAGCAGTTCCCAGGGCCAAGAGACCCAGTACTTC. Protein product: CASSSQGQETQYF.

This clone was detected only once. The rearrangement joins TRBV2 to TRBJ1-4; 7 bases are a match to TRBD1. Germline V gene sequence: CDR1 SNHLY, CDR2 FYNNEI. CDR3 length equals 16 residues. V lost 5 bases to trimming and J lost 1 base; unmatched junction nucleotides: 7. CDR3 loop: CASSRQGGETNEKLFF. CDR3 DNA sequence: TGTGCCAGCAGTAGACAGGGAGGAGAAACTAATGAAAAACTGTTTTTT.

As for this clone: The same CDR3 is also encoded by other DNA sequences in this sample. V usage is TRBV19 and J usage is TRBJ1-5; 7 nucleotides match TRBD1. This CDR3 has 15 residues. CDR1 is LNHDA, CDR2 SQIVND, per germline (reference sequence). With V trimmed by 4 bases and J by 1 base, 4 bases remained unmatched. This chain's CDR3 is CASSTPGGSNQPQHF. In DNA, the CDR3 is TGTGCCAGTAGTACCCCAGGGGGAAGCAATCAGCCCCAGCATTTT.

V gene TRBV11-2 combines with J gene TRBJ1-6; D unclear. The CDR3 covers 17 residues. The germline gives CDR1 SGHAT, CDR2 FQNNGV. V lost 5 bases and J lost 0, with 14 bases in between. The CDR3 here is CASSPKSGSSYNSPLHF. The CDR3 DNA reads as TGTGCCAGCAGCCCGAAGTCTGGGAGCTCCTATAATTCACCCCTCCACTTT.

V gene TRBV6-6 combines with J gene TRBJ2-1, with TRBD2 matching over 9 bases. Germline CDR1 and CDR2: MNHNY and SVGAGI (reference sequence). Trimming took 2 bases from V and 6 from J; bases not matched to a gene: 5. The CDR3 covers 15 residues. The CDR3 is CASSYTASGTNEQFF. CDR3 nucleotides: TGTGCCAGCAGTTACACGGCTAGCGGGACCAATGAGCAGTTCTTC.

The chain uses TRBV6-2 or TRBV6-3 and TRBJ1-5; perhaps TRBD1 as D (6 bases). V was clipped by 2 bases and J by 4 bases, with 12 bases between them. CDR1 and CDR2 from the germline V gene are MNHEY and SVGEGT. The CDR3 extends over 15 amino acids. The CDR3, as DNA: TGTGCCAGCAGTTACCGCAGGGGAGGGAATCAGCCCCAGCATTTT. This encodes CASSYRRGGNQPQHF.

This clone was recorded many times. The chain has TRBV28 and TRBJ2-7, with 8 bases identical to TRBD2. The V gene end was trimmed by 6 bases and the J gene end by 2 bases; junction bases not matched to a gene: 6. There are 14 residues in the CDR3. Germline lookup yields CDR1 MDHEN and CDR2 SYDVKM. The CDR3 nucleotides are TGTGCCAGCAGAGGAGCGGGGGTCGCCTACGAGCAGTACTTC. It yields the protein CASRGAGVAYEQYF. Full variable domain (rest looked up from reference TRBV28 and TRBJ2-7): DVKVTQSSRYLVKRTGEKVFLECVQDMDHENMFWYRQDPGLGLRLIYFSYDVKMKEKGDIPEGYSVSREKKERFSLILESASTNQTSMYLCASRGAGVAYEQYFGPGTRLTVT.

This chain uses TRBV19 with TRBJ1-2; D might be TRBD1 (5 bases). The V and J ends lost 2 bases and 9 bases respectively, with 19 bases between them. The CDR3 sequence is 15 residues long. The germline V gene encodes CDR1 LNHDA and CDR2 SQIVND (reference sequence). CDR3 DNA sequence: TGTGCCAGTAGTATAAATTTCTCCGGCAGGGCTCGCTACACCTTC. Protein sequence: CASSINFSGRARYTF. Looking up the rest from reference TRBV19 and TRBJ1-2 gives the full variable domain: DGGITQSPKYLFRKEGQNVTLSCEQNLNHDAMYWYRQDPGQGLRLIYYSQIVNDFQKGDIAEGYSVSREKKESFPLTVTSAQKNPTAFYLCASSINFSGRARYTFGSGTRLTVV.